This T cell receptor (beta chain) was captured by sequencing in a study of blood T cell repertoires in COVID-19. The CDR3 sequence is 16 residues long. CDR1 and CDR2 from the germline V gene are SNHLY and FYNNEI. V lost 6 bases and J lost 9, with 24 bases in between. In the source study's methods: Nucleated cell number was recorded as an estimate derived from reference gene primer amplification. Assay: immunoSEQ multiplex PCR; the TCRdb copy retains only in-frame clones and omits some. That table furnishes V, J and clone size, whereas the DNA furnished D and trimming. The sample consists of roughly 150,000 clones, 80% of them appearing once.

The V gene is TRBV2, the J gene TRBJ2-4; possible D gene TRBD2, 6 bases. The sequence derives from a man aged 55 to 70 with acute or convalescent COVID-19. Sequenced: peripheral blood. The DNA of the CDR3 is TGTGCCAGCAGCCGAGATCGGATGACGGGACTGGGCATTCAGTACTTC. It codes for CASSRDRMTGLGIQYF.